The rows below give T cell receptor beta chains drawn from one sample of a study of cytomegalovirus exposure and HLA in healthy donors. The data were produced by immunoSEQ multiplex PCR, yet TCRdb's version contains in-frame clones alone and is incomplete. The sample has around 170,000 clones; 70% to 80% are singletons. Material: PBMCs. The source is a man aged 18 to 29 in good health and CMV-seronegative. CDR3s include the opening cysteine and the closing phenylalanine or tryptophan. The order of the fields is V gene, clone size, J gene, D gene, CDR3 DNA, CDR3 protein. A D gene is named only where the DNA matches it firmly. The size field is filled for only some rows; it gives once, few, many or a size class.

V gene: TRBV7-3
clone size: -
J gene: TRBJ1-1
D gene: -
CDR3 DNA: TGTGCCAGCAGCTTATCAGGGAACCCTGAAGCTTTCTTT
CDR3 protein: CASSLSGNPEAFF

V gene: TRBV6-1
clone size: -
J gene: TRBJ1-1
D gene: -
CDR3 DNA: TGTGCCAGCAGTGATGGCAGGGGTTTGGGGAACACTGAAGCTTTCTTT
CDR3 protein: CASSDGRGLGNTEAFF

V gene: TRBV7-9
clone size: -
J gene: TRBJ2-5
D gene: TRBD2
CDR3 DNA: TGTGCCAGCAGCTTCGCTAGCGGGAACCAAGAGACCCAGTACTTC
CDR3 protein: CASSFASGNQETQYF

V gene: TRBV27
clone size: -
J gene: TRBJ2-7
D gene: -
CDR3 DNA: TGTGCCAGCAGTCAGGCCTTCGGCACCTACGAGCAGTACTTC
CDR3 protein: CASSQAFGTYEQYF

V gene: TRBV7-9
clone size: -
J gene: TRBJ2-7
D gene: -
CDR3 DNA: TGTGCCAGCAGCTTAGAGGTAGGCCTCGTCACGGGCGAGCAGTACTTC
CDR3 protein: CASSLEVGLVTGEQYF

V gene: TRBV6-4
clone size: -
J gene: TRBJ1-5
D gene: TRBD1
CDR3 DNA: TGTGCCAGGCCTCCCCGGAAGGATTGGACAGGGGGCGGGGGTCAGCCCCAGCATTTT
CDR3 protein: CARPPRKDWTGGGGQPQHF

V gene: TRBV6-1
clone size: few
J gene: TRBJ2-6
D gene: -
CDR3 DNA: TGTGCCAGCAGTGAATGGGGGCTAGGAAGCTCTGGGGCCAACGTCCTGACTTTC
CDR3 protein: CASSEWGLGSSGANVLTF

V gene: TRBV6-5
clone size: -
J gene: TRBJ1-1
D gene: -
CDR3 DNA: TGTGCCAGCACCCTCCAGCCGTTACGGGGCACTGAAGCTTTCTTT
CDR3 protein: CASTLQPLRGTEAFF

V gene: TRBV5-1
clone size: -
J gene: TRBJ2-2
D gene: TRBD2
CDR3 DNA: TGCGCCAGCAGCTTGGAGGCGGGGGTTAGCGGGGAGCTGTTTTTT
CDR3 protein: CASSLEAGVSGELFF

V gene: TRBV25-1
clone size: many
J gene: TRBJ1-1
D gene: TRBD1
CDR3 DNA: TGTGCCAGCAGTGATCAGGGGGCAACGCGGGGCACTGAAGCTTTCTTT
CDR3 protein: CASSDQGATRGTEAFF